These T cell receptor beta chains were read from a single sample in a study of beta chain features in type 1 diabetes. Using immunoSEQ multiplex PCR, the repertoire was profiled, and TCRdb retains in-frame clones only, with some absent. The sample has 390,000 or so clones; about 14% are singletons. Input material: naive CD4+ T cells from blood. Receptor source: a man aged 30 to 45 in good health. Each CDR3 is given with its conserved first and last residue.

J gene: TRBJ2-7
V gene: TRBV7-2
CDR3 length: 16
CDR3 protein: CASNDPGGTGTYEQYF

J gene: TRBJ1-2
V gene: TRBV7-9
CDR3 length: 15
CDR3 protein: CASSLANTGDYGYTF

J gene: TRBJ2-1
V gene: TRBV18
CDR3 length: 13
CDR3 protein: CASSPPGTNEQFF

J gene: TRBJ1-3
V gene: TRBV21-1
CDR3 length: 15
CDR3 protein: CASSRQVYSGNTIYF

J gene: TRBJ2-6
V gene: TRBV7-6
CDR3 length: 19
CDR3 protein: CASSSPTVRRSSGANVLTF

J gene: TRBJ2-2
V gene: TRBV2
CDR3 length: 14
CDR3 protein: CASSESRAIGELFF

J gene: TRBJ2-1
V gene: TRBV5-6
CDR3 length: 19
CDR3 protein: CASSLGVGSRTRRHNEQFF

J gene: TRBJ2-7
V gene: TRBV7-9
CDR3 length: 14
CDR3 protein: CASSSTTGSYEQYF

J gene: TRBJ2-5
V gene: TRBV7-2
CDR3 length: 15
CDR3 protein: CASSLVAQGRETQYF

J gene: TRBJ1-5
V gene: TRBV30
CDR3 length: 13
CDR3 protein: CAWATGITQPQHF

J gene: TRBJ2-3
V gene: TRBV6-6
CDR3 length: 16
CDR3 protein: CASRPSGGPPTDTQYF

J gene: TRBJ1-2
V gene: TRBV27
CDR3 length: 15
CDR3 protein: CASSFAGYDPGRYTF

J gene: TRBJ1-1
V gene: TRBV6-6
CDR3 length: 13
CDR3 protein: CASRLTQNTEAFF

J gene: TRBJ1-5
V gene: TRBV30
CDR3 length: 14
CDR3 protein: CAWSEGVTNQPQHF

J gene: TRBJ1-4
V gene: TRBV27
CDR3 length: 14
CDR3 protein: CASSFGREGEKLFF

J gene: TRBJ2-1
V gene: TRBV28
CDR3 length: 12
CDR3 protein: CASSGGGQGQFF

J gene: TRBJ2-1
V gene: TRBV27
CDR3 length: 15
CDR3 protein: CASSYLAGVRSEQFF

J gene: TRBJ2-1
V gene: TRBV5-1
CDR3 length: 14
CDR3 protein: CASSDSGTYNEQFF

J gene: TRBJ2-3
V gene: TRBV10-3
CDR3 length: 13
CDR3 protein: CAISGTSTDTQYF

J gene: TRBJ1-5
V gene: TRBV28
CDR3 length: 13
CDR3 protein: CASSPDRVQPQHF

J gene: TRBJ1-3
V gene: TRBV29-1
CDR3 length: 13
CDR3 protein: CSVGQSSGNTIYF

J gene: TRBJ2-3
V gene: TRBV13
CDR3 length: 15
CDR3 protein: CASSSGTVSTDTQYF

J gene: TRBJ2-6
V gene: TRBV5-1
CDR3 length: 15
CDR3 protein: CASSTGALGANVLTF

J gene: TRBJ2-5
V gene: TRBV6-5
CDR3 length: 14
CDR3 protein: CASSYSNGEETQYF

J gene: TRBJ1-1
V gene: TRBV2
CDR3 length: 13
CDR3 protein: CASIGQMNTEAFF

J gene: TRBJ1-3
V gene: TRBV15
CDR3 length: 15
CDR3 protein: CATSRDHTGGNTIYF

J gene: TRBJ2-3
V gene: TRBV7-8
CDR3 length: 16
CDR3 protein: CASSTPSGRPTDTQYF

J gene: TRBJ1-3
V gene: TRBV5-4
CDR3 length: 14
CDR3 protein: CASHGQGPGNTIYF

J gene: TRBJ2-1
V gene: TRBV11-2
CDR3 length: 15
CDR3 protein: CASSKGLGSGNEQFF

J gene: TRBJ2-1
V gene: TRBV5-6
CDR3 length: 13
CDR3 protein: CASSWGLAGEQFF

J gene: TRBJ2-7
V gene: TRBV20-1
CDR3 length: 11
CDR3 protein: CSASKGYEQYF

J gene: TRBJ2-2
V gene: TRBV6-6
CDR3 length: 15
CDR3 protein: CAIYPGQSNTGELFF

J gene: TRBJ2-5
V gene: TRBV7-9
CDR3 length: 13
CDR3 protein: CASSSAREGTQYF

J gene: TRBJ1-2
V gene: TRBV28
CDR3 length: 14
CDR3 protein: CASNAPGANYGYTF

J gene: TRBJ2-2
V gene: TRBV18
CDR3 length: 14
CDR3 protein: CASSAKSPTGELFF

J gene: TRBJ1-1
V gene: TRBV11-2
CDR3 length: 15
CDR3 protein: CASSLGGTPNTEAFF

J gene: TRBJ2-1
V gene: TRBV5-1
CDR3 length: 14
CDR3 protein: CASSRLAYRDEQFF

J gene: TRBJ2-1
V gene: TRBV7-6
CDR3 length: 19
CDR3 protein: CASSSVLAGGPSSYNEQFF

J gene: TRBJ2-1
V gene: TRBV30
CDR3 length: 13
CDR3 protein: CAWSTRGYGEQFF

J gene: TRBJ2-3
V gene: TRBV15
CDR3 length: 16
CDR3 protein: CATSISGTTSTDTQYF

J gene: TRBJ2-7
V gene: TRBV2
CDR3 length: 15
CDR3 protein: CASSGAAMQVDEQYF

J gene: TRBJ2-1
V gene: TRBV14
CDR3 length: 14
CDR3 protein: CASSGGTDYNEQFF

J gene: TRBJ2-7
V gene: TRBV19
CDR3 length: 14
CDR3 protein: CASSIRVRSYEQYF

J gene: TRBJ2-5
V gene: TRBV6-1
CDR3 length: 14
CDR3 protein: CASSITGLVSPEYF

J gene: TRBJ2-1
V gene: TRBV4-1
CDR3 length: 16
CDR3 protein: CASSQDGGQGRGEQFF

J gene: TRBJ1-1
V gene: TRBV4-3
CDR3 length: 14
CDR3 protein: CASSQDPIPRGAFF

J gene: TRBJ2-1
V gene: TRBV29-1
CDR3 length: 14
CDR3 protein: CSVNLAEQYNEQFF

J gene: TRBJ2-2
V gene: TRBV4-3
CDR3 length: 15
CDR3 protein: CASSHRAGLSGELFF

J gene: TRBJ1-1
V gene: TRBV2
CDR3 length: 11
CDR3 protein: CASSVRTEAFF

J gene: TRBJ1-2
V gene: TRBV29-1
CDR3 length: 12
CDR3 protein: CSVVTGDDGYTF

J gene: TRBJ2-1
V gene: TRBV6-8
CDR3 length: 17
CDR3 protein: CASSYGWLAGVHNEQFF

J gene: TRBJ2-3
V gene: TRBV28
CDR3 length: 17
CDR3 protein: CASSPRQGRLVPDTQYF

J gene: TRBJ2-5
V gene: TRBV29-1
CDR3 length: 14
CDR3 protein: CSVGFGRLQETQYF

J gene: TRBJ2-6
V gene: TRBV9
CDR3 length: 17
CDR3 protein: CASSVGSRVSGANVLTF

J gene: TRBJ1-5
V gene: TRBV4-3
CDR3 length: 17
CDR3 protein: CASSQDVTGNSNQPQHF

J gene: TRBJ1-3
V gene: TRBV4-3
CDR3 length: 15
CDR3 protein: CASSRGQFSGNTIYF

J gene: TRBJ2-3
V gene: TRBV6-1
CDR3 length: 13
CDR3 protein: CASPAVSTDTQYF

J gene: TRBJ1-1
V gene: TRBV27
CDR3 length: 13
CDR3 protein: CASREDSGTEAFF

J gene: TRBJ2-1
V gene: TRBV9
CDR3 length: 18
CDR3 protein: CASSVALFSGHGDYEQFF

J gene: TRBJ1-1
V gene: TRBV10-3
CDR3 length: 12
CDR3 protein: CAISGDGTKAFF